The present entry profiles one T cell receptor beta chain with its context. Authors' analysis steps: How many nucleated cells were present was estimated from reference gene primer amplification. Sequencing was performed with immunoSEQ multiplex PCR; in TCRdb, only in-frame clones are kept and a portion is missing. V and J calls and clone size are copied from that table; D and trimming were computed from the DNA. This sample has almost 400,000 clones, with more than 75% found just once. The ends were cut back, 5 bases at V and 6 bases at J, with 17 bases in the middle. The V gene's germline CDR1 is SGHVS and CDR2 FNYEAQ. The CDR3 is 15 amino acids. The data stem from a study of blood T cell repertoires in COVID-19. Across the study: The cDNA or gDNA used as material had been derived from T cells, B-cell-depleted T cells, or PBMCs.

Those enrolled in Seattle joined during active infection and were followed longitudinally afterward. What was sequenced was peripheral blood. The chain carries TRBV7-6 and TRBJ2-1; D unclear. This receptor was obtained from a woman aged 60-70 years with COVID-19, enrolled during active disease. As DNA, the CDR3 is TGTGCCAGCAGCCGAGAGAGTTCCCCTTCCAATGAGCAGTTCTTC. It yields the protein CASSRESSPSNEQFF. Variable domain in full (rest from reference TRBV7-6 and TRBJ2-1): GAGVSQSPRYKVTKRGQDVALRCDPISGHVSLYWYRQALGQGPEFLTYFNYEAQQDKSGLPNDRFSAERPEGSISTLTIQRTEQRDSAMYRCASSRESSPSNEQFFGPGTRLTVL.